Presented here are 29 T cell receptor delta chains from one specimen sequenced in a study of γδ T cells in repeated Plasmodium falciparum infection. Flow sorting of PBMC yielded separate Vgamma9/Vdelta2+ and Vdelta2-negative gammadelta T cell populations for bulk repertoire analysis. TCRdb fed the multiplex PCR reads to CATT. This table has under 50,000 delta-chain clones, 1.5% to 2% appearing once. Sample: gamma-delta T cells from blood. The receptors shown here come from a pool of human donors (malaria-infected and uninfected, not separated).

As concerns this clone: This sample includes further DNA sequences coding for the same CDR3. The rearrangement uses TRDV1 and TRDJ1; 12 nucleotides agree with TRDD3. TCRdb is silent on the J gene; assignment here came from matching the DNA to germline. V lost 1 base, J lost 2 bases, and 23 bases stayed unmatched. The CDR3 is made up of 23 amino acids. Germline CDR1 TSWWSYY, CDR2 QGS. CDR3 bases: TGTGCTCTTGGGGAACGGGGGCACTACCCGACTGGGGGATACTGGGCACCAACCGATAAACTCATCTTT. It yields the protein CALGERGHYPTGGYWAPTDKLIF.

In this sample, this clone turned up many times. Translating this DNA gives a protein that differs at residue 9 from the TCRdb one, which belongs to a much larger clone; a read error is likely, and the protein shown is this translation. The rearrangement links TRDV1 to TRDJ1; TRDD3 is a possible D gene (5 bases). Assignment of the J gene here rests on matching the DNA to germline, because TCRdb gives none. Per germline, CDR1 TSWWSYY and CDR2 QGS. Trimming removed 0 bases from V and 0 bases from J, with 17 bases in between. The CDR3 totals 18 residues. CDR3: CALGELLLVVRYTDKLIF. As DNA, the CDR3 is TGTGCTCTTGGGGAACTCTTACTGGTGGTCAGGTACACCGATAAACTCATCTTT.

This clone has just a few counts. Other DNA sequences of this sample code for an identical CDR3. The chain has TRDV1 and TRDJ1, with a possible D match to TRDD3 (9 bases). The CDR3 spans 21 residues. Trimming left V 2 bases short and J 0 bases short, with 28 bases between. The germline V gene has CDR1 TSWWSYY and CDR2 QGS. The CDR3, as DNA: TGTGCTCTTGGGGAAGACTTCCTACGTACTGGGGGAAGCGAGCACACCGATAAACTCATCTTT. This codes for CALGEDFLRTGGSEHTDKLIF.

This clone was recorded at least ten times. CDR3 in amino acids: CACDPVQTGGTNTDKLIF. The CDR3 DNA sequence: TGTGCCTGTGACCCGGTTCAGACGGGGGGAACTAACACCGATAAACTCATCTTT. This chain uses TRDV2 with TRDJ1, with TRDD3 as a possible D gene (6 bases). This CDR3 is 18 amino acids long. V lost 3 bases and J lost 0, with 22 bases in between. Germline V gene data show CDR1 as GEAIGNYY and CDR2 as EKD.

To note about this clone: This DNA's translation differs at residue 5 from TCRdb's protein, which comes from a much larger clone; a read error is likely, and the protein shown is translated from the DNA. CDR3 loop: CALGGHRMRLGALLLLDKLIF. For the CDR3, the DNA is TGTGCTCTTGGGGGACACCGCATGCGACTGGGGGCTCTCCTTCTCTTGGATAAACTCATCTTT. The gene calls are TRDV1 and TRDJ1; TRDD3 matches 8 bases. The J gene is absent in TCRdb and was assigned here via DNA matching to germline. The V gene's germline CDR1 is TSWWSYY and CDR2 QGS. CDR3 length: 21 residues. With V trimmed by 4 bases and J by 5 bases, 27 bases remained unmatched.

This clone has only a few counts. The protein given by TCRdb reflects a much larger clone and differs at residue 6 from this DNA's translation, likely from a read error; the protein shown is the DNA's translation. This chain connects TRDV1 to TRDJ1; 10 nucleotides align to TRDD3. Per germline, CDR1 TSWWSYY and CDR2 QGS. V shed 2 bases, J shed 0 bases, and the junction held 24 bases outside the gene matches. The CDR3 extends over 23 amino acids. The CDR3 DNA follows: TGTGCTCTTGGGGAAATATTGGCCTGCGGGGTGGGGGATACAAGCCGGTACACCGATAAACTCATCTTT. Translated: CALGEILACGVGDTSRYTDKLIF.

This clone was recorded at least ten times. The rearrangement joins TRDV1 to TRDJ1, with a tentative D call TRDD3 (6 bases). The CDR3 consists of 18 residues. Germline values: CDR1 TSWWSYY, CDR2 QGS. Deletions cut 5 bases from V and 7 bases from J, with 29 bases between. CDR3 region: CALGKRGGRRRSPSKLIF. CDR3 nucleotide sequence: TGTGCTCTTGGGAAACGGGGGGGGAGAAGGAGATCCCCAAGTAAACTCATCTTT.

This clone was found a few times. The mismatch at residue 18 between this DNA's translation and the TCRdb protein of a much larger clone likely reflects a read error; the protein shown is translated from the DNA. No J gene call was made, and the V gene is TRDV1; the table's D call TRDD3 went unverified against the DNA. CDR1 and CDR2 from the germline V gene are TSWWSYY and QGS. The CDR3 totals 20 residues. The CDR3 coding sequence is TGTGCTCTTGGGGAACTAAATCCCAACTACTGGGGGTGGAGAACCGATAAACCCATCTTT. This codes for CALGELNPNYWGWRTDKPIF.

This clone was counted between two and nine times. TCRdb's protein, taken from a much larger clone, differs from this DNA's translation at residue 4, likely owing to a read error; the protein displayed comes from the DNA. This chain connects TRDV1 to TRDJ2; possibly TRDD1 or TRDD3 for D (5 bases each). This CDR3 contains 21 residues. Germline V CDR1 and CDR2: TSWWSYY, QGS. This CDR3 reads CALEEESYHEMGKGETAQLFF. CDR3 sequence (DNA): TGTGCTCTTGAGGAAGAGTCGTACCATGAAATGGGCAAAGGGGAGACAGCACAACTCTTCTTT.

This clone has just a few counts. This DNA's translation differs at residue 5 from TCRdb's protein, which comes from a much larger clone; a read error is likely, and the protein shown is translated from the DNA. The chain carries TRAV38-2/DV8 and TRDJ1; 12 bases map to TRDD3. TCRdb lists no J gene, so it was determined here by aligning the DNA to germline. Trimming cost V 4 bases and J 4 bases; bases outside gene matches: 23. The CDR3 extends over 21 amino acids. Germline assignment: CDR1 TSESDYY and CDR2 QEAYKQQN. The CDR3 spells CAYRGASILRWAGGYDDKLIF. The DNA for the CDR3 is TGTGCTTATAGGGGCGCGTCAATCCTCAGATGGGCTGGGGGATACGACGATAAACTCATCTTT.

About this clone itself: A much more abundant neighbour one base away suggests this may be a read error. V and J are TRDV1 and TRDJ1; 13 bases are shared with TRDD3. In germline, CDR1 is TSWWSYY, CDR2 QGS. Trimming at V came to 0 bases and at J to 5 bases, leaving 27 bases not matched to a gene. The CDR3 has 24 amino acids. CDR3 DNA sequence: TGTGCTCTTGGGGAACTATCCTCCTACATAATGTACTGGGGGATACGCGTAATGAGGGATAAACTCATCTTT. Residues: CALGELSSYIMYWGIRVMRDKLIF.

This clone was picked up many times. A single base is all that separates this from a far larger clone, so a read error is likely. Other DNA sequences from this sample encode an identical CDR3 as well. This chain connects TRDV1 to TRDJ1; TRDD3 matches at 12 bases. The CDR3 consists of 18 residues. CDR1 and CDR2 from the germline V gene are TSWWSYY and QGS. The DNA for the CDR3 is TGTGCCCTTGGGGACGGCTCCTGGGGGATACGAGACACCGATAAACTCATCTTT. This translates into CALGDGSWGIRDTDKLIF.

In regard to this clone: The protein that TCRdb holds for this DNA derives from a much larger clone and differs from the translated DNA at residue 16, which likely indicates a read error; the protein shown here is translated from the DNA. The DNA for the CDR3 is TGTGCTCTTGGGACTACCAAGCGGGGATACGCCAATCACACCGATGAACTCATCTTT. Its translation: CALGTTKRGYANHTDELIF. This sequence joins TRDV1 and TRDJ1, with 9 bases that match TRDD3. Here the J gene was assigned by germline matching of the DNA, as TCRdb has none. Per the germline V gene, CDR1 is TSWWSYY and CDR2 is QGS. The CDR3 has 19 amino acids.

About this clone itself: It is likely a read error: a sequence one base away is far more abundant. Additional DNA sequences in this sample encode the identical CDR3. The chain couples TRDV3 to TRDJ1; D is possibly TRDD3 (5 bases). The CDR3 has 19 residues. In germline, CDR1 is TVYSNPD, CDR2 GDNSRS (reference sequence). The germline V and J ends were trimmed by 5 bases and 1 base, with 32 bases remaining between them. This chain's CDR3 is CAIRAHSELCESATDKLIF. The CDR3 bases are TGTGCCATACGCGCTCATTCTGAATTGTGCGAAAGTGCCACCGATAAACTCATCTTT.

This clone was counted ten times or more. The junction differs from germline at one of its ends, possibly a read error. Distinct nucleotide sequences in the sample also encode this CDR3. The V and J genes are TRDV1 and TRDJ1; TRDD3 might be the D (5 bases). From germline, CDR1 is TSWWSYY and CDR2 QGS. The CDR3 is 15 residues long. The CDR3 sequence is CALGELFPYTDKLIF. The CDR3, as DNA: TGTGCCCTTGGGGAACTCTTTCCGTACACCGATAAACTCATCTTT.

This clone was recorded a few times. The protein recorded in TCRdb matches a much larger clone and deviates from this DNA's translation at residues 13 and 14, suggesting a read error; the protein here is obtained by translating the DNA. CDR3 loop: CACDTGKLLGDTTNKLIF. In DNA, the CDR3 is TGTGCCTGTGACACCGGGAAGTTACTGGGGGATACGACCAATAAACTCATCTTT. J is TRDJ1 and V is TRDV2, with 13 bases fitting TRDD3. The J gene was missing in TCRdb and was found by matching the end of the DNA to germline. The J segment lost 6 bases and the V segment lost 0 bases, leaving 12 bases of the junction unmatched. The length of the CDR3 is 18 residues. CDR1 and CDR2 (germline): GEAIGNYY, EKD.

This clone ranks as medium-sized. Other DNA sequences within the sample encode an identical CDR3. V usage is TRDV2 and J usage is TRDJ1; 8 nucleotides agree with TRDD3. Germline V gene data show CDR1 as GEAIGNYY and CDR2 as EKD. V lost 1 base to trimming and J lost 0 bases; unmatched junction nucleotides: 12. This CDR3 contains 18 residues. CDR3 bases: TGTGCCTGTGACACTCTGGCTGGGGGAACGTCGTACACCGATAAACTCATCTTT. Protein: CACDTLAGGTSYTDKLIF.

This clone was recorded many times. A far larger clone differs by one base, so this is likely a read error. The same CDR3 is also encoded by other DNA sequences in this sample. The chain combines TRDV1 with TRDJ1, with D perhaps TRDD2 (5 bases). This CDR3 is built from 16 residues. The germline CDR1 and CDR2 sequences are TSWWSYY and QGS. The CDR3 sequence: CALLTATRSSADKLIF. DNA of the CDR3: TGTGCCCTTCTGACCGCAACAAGGAGTTCGGCCGATAAACTCATCTTT.

There are a few counts of this clone. The protein in TCRdb stems from a much larger clone and differs at residue 7 from this DNA's translation, likely a read error; here the protein is translated from the DNA. The chain links TRDV1 to TRDJ1; D is unresolved. TCRdb does not report a J gene; here it was assigned by matching the DNA to germline references. The CDR3 consists of 19 residues. From germline, CDR1 is TSWWSYY and CDR2 QGS. CDR3 in DNA: TGTGCTCTTGGGGAACACGCTCGTTTCTCCGGGGTTAACACCAATAAACTCATCTTT. It translates to CALGEHARFSGVNTNKLIF.

This clone was counted ten times or more. A far larger clone is just one base off, so this is likely a read error. Other nucleotide sequences in the sample specify the same CDR3. This chain uses TRDV3 with TRDJ1, with 9 bases fitting TRDD3. CDR1 is TVYSNPD and CDR2 is GDNSRS in the germline V gene (reference sequence). CDR3 length: 12 amino acids. Here the CDR3 DNA reads TGCGCCTTTATCCGTACTGGGGGACCGGCAATCTTT. Protein: CAFIRTGGPAIF.

This clone was found many times. The amino acid sequence in TCRdb belongs to a much larger clone and departs from this DNA's translation at residue 15, likely a sequencing read error; the sequence shown is translated from the DNA. The gene calls are TRDV1 and TRDJ1; TRDD3 is a possible D gene (7 bases). The CDR3 has 17 amino acids. Germline V gene sequence: CDR1 TSWWSYY, CDR2 QGS. The CDR3 DNA reads as TGTGCTCTTGGGGTCCTACGTGGGATACTTTACACCGATAAACACATCTTT. This sequence encodes CALGVLRGILYTDKHIF.

This clone showed up just a few times. This likely stems from a read error, as it lies one base from a far larger clone. Additional DNA sequences in this sample encode the identical CDR3. The chain has TRDV1 and TRDJ1; D might be TRDD2 or TRDD3, each matching 6 bases. Here the J gene was assigned by germline matching of the DNA, as TCRdb has none. V shed 0 bases and J shed 0 bases, with 29 bases lying between them. CDR1 and CDR2 (germline): TSWWSYY, QGS. CDR3 length: 22 residues. CDR3 sequence reads: CALGELVLSYALGGANTDKLIF. CDR3 nucleotide sequence: TGTGCTCTTGGGGAACTAGTCTTATCCTACGCCTTGGGGGGCGCGAACACCGATAAACTCATCTTT.

Of note for this clone: A far larger clone is only one base removed, so a read error is likely. The sample holds other DNA sequences that translate to the same CDR3. This chain joins TRDV1 and TRDJ1, with 10 bases aligning to TRDD3. Because TCRdb records no J gene, it was assigned here through a match of the DNA to germline. The CDR3 has 21 amino acids. Germline V CDR1 and CDR2: TSWWSYY, QGS. CDR3 nucleotide sequence: TGTGCTCTAGGGGAACTCGGTCCTACAGAGCTACTGGGGGATTGGTGCGATAAACTCATCTTT. This sequence encodes CALGELGPTELLGDWCDKLIF.

A few counts support this clone. TCRdb has a much larger clone's protein, which differs at residue 13 from the translation of this DNA, likely because of a read error; what is shown is the protein translated from the DNA. This chain uses TRDV1 with TRDJ1; 7 bases match TRDD3. Assignment of the J gene here rests on matching the DNA to germline, because TCRdb gives none. This CDR3 spans 17 amino acids. Germline loops: CDR1 TSWWSYY, CDR2 QGS. After removal of 4 bases from V and 8 bases from J, the junction contained 19 bases not matched to a gene. The CDR3 sequence: CALGVPSMIGGGEKLIF. In DNA form, the CDR3 reads TGTGCTCTTGGGGTTCCCTCAATGATTGGTGGGGGAGAGAAACTCATCTTT.

This clone was recorded a few times. The protein given by TCRdb reflects a much larger clone and differs at residue 3 from this DNA's translation, likely from a read error; the protein shown is the DNA's translation. The chain couples TRDV1 to TRDJ3, with 10 positions matching TRDD3. TCRdb leaves out the J gene; it was filled in here by matching the DNA to germline. This CDR3 spans 25 amino acids. The germline gives CDR1 TSWWSYY, CDR2 QGS. The CDR3 loop reads CAIGEFPLRSDLLGDSSWDTRQMFF. DNA for the CDR3: TGTGCTATTGGGGAATTCCCACTACGGTCAGATTTACTGGGGGATTCCTCCTGGGACACCCGACAGATGTTTTTC.

This clone was counted a few times. The mismatch at residue 13 between this DNA's translation and the TCRdb protein of a much larger clone likely reflects a read error; the protein shown is translated from the DNA. The chain uses TRDV1 and TRDJ1; 10 bases map to TRDD3. The J gene comes from matching the DNA to germline here; TCRdb lacks it. The CDR3 consists of 23 residues. The trim removed 0 bases at V and 4 bases at J, leaving 26 bases unmatched. Germline-derived CDR1 and CDR2 are TSWWSYY and QGS. The CDR3 region has the DNA TGTGCTCTTGGGGAACTTGAGTACTGGGGGATCTATGAGGGTCCTCCTGGCGGCGATAAACTCATCTTT. This codes for CALGELEYWGIYEGPPGGDKLIF.

This clone was found a few times. A far larger clone is off by one base, so a read error is likely. In the same sample, other DNA sequences code for this CDR3. The V gene is TRDV2, but the J gene lacks a call; the DNA was not used to check the table's D call, TRDD3. The CDR3 extends over 19 amino acids. CDR1 GEAIGNYY and CDR2 EKD come from the germline V gene. The CDR3 DNA reads TGTGCCTGTGACACCGTTATCCAACTGGGGGTTCGGCACACCGATAAACTCATCTTC. Amino acid sequence: CACDTVIQLGVRHTDKLIF.

This clone qualifies as medium-sized. V and J are TRDV2 and TRDJ1, with a possible D match to TRDD3 (6 bases). Trimming cost V 0 bases and J 3 bases, with 10 bases left between them. The CDR3 is 14 residues long. Germline loops: CDR1 GEAIGNYY, CDR2 EKD. Here the CDR3 reads CACDTITGPDKLIF. The CDR3 nucleotides read TGTGCCTGTGACACCATCACTGGGCCCGATAAACTCATCTTT.

This clone was counted at least ten times. This chain links TRDV2 with TRDJ1; 7 bases agree with TRDD3. J lost 0 bases, V lost 2 bases, and 5 bases had no gene match. The germline V gene has CDR1 GEAIGNYY and CDR2 EKD. CDR3 length: 15 amino acids. CDR3 loop: CACDMLGVNTDKLIF. The CDR3 nucleotides read TGTGCCTGTGACATGCTGGGGGTTAACACCGATAAACTCATCTTT.